Shown below are 28 T cell receptor beta chains from a single sample sequenced in a study of blood T cell repertoires in COVID-19. Here immunoSEQ multiplex PCR was the method, and the copy in TCRdb shows in-frame clones only, minus some. The table has approximately 270,000 clones, 80% to 90% seen once. The sample comprised PBMCs or T cells enriched from blood (not recorded which). The receptors were gathered from a woman aged 30 to 39 with acute COVID-19.

The chain combines TRBV6-1 with TRBJ2-1; 10 nucleotides match TRBD2. Germline CDR1 and CDR2: MNHNS and SASEGT. V gave up 1 base and J gave up 9 bases; unmatched junction bases: 15. There are 18 residues in the CDR3. CDR3 bases: TGTGCCAGCAGTGAAGGAGTACTAGCGGGGAAGTACATAGGTGAGCAGTTCTTC. Protein sequence: CASSEGVLAGKYIGEQFF.

This chain links TRBV4-3 with TRBJ2-1; 12 bases map to TRBD2. This CDR3 spans 19 amino acids. In germline, CDR1 is LGHNA, CDR2 YSLEER. With 1 base clipped from V and 3 bases from J, the junction kept 10 bases outside the gene matches. The CDR3 DNA reads as TGCGCCAGCAGCCAAGGTGCGCTAGCGGGAGGGCCTGGCTACAATGAGCAGTTCTTC. The encoded protein is CASSQGALAGGPGYNEQFF.

The gene calls are TRBV2 and TRBJ1-1, with D possibly being TRBD1 (6 bases). The germline V gene has CDR1 SNHLY and CDR2 FYNNEI. V was clipped by 8 bases and J by 11 bases, with 24 bases between them. The CDR3 runs to 14 residues. The CDR3 spells CASYQRTESVTAFF. In nucleotides, the CDR3 is TGTGCCAGCTATCAACGGACAGAGAGCGTTACGGCTTTCTTT.

J is TRBJ2-5 and V is TRBV7-8; 9 bases align to TRBD2. The CDR3 spans 17 residues. With 5 bases clipped from V and 5 bases from J, the junction kept 15 bases outside the gene matches. The germline V gene encodes CDR1 SGHVS and CDR2 FQNEAQ. CDR3 nucleotides: TGTGCCAGCAGCGCCGGACCCGTTGGACTAGCGCGGGAGACCCAGTACTTC. Amino acid sequence: CASSAGPVGLARETQYF.

This chain connects TRBV6-2 or TRBV6-3 to TRBJ2-7; 9 bases align to TRBD1. This CDR3 has 16 residues. The germline V gene has CDR1 MNHEY and CDR2 SVGEGT. V was clipped by 4 bases and J by 0 bases; unmatched bases: 7. The CDR3 nucleotides are TGTGCCAGCAGTTTACTTGGGACAGGGTTCTCCTACGAGCAGTACTTC. Encoded protein: CASSLLGTGFSYEQYF.

The chain is built from TRBV9 and TRBJ2-3; D gene ambiguous. Trimming removed 5 bases from V and 6 bases from J, with 13 bases in between. Germline CDR1 SGDLS, CDR2 YYNGEE. The CDR3 is 13 amino acids. The CDR3 DNA reads as TGTGCCAGCAGTGTGATCAGTGCTGATACGCAGTATTTT. Translated, it gives CASSVISADTQYF.

The V call is TRBV15, the J call TRBJ1-1; TRBD1 matches at 8 bases. Germline loops: CDR1 LNHNV, CDR2 YYDKDF (reference sequence). This CDR3 region has 14 residues. V lost 3 bases, J lost 7 bases, and 7 bases stayed unmatched. For the CDR3, the DNA is TGTGCCACCAGCAGGAGGGGACAGGAGGATGAAGCTTTCTTT. Translating gives CATSRRGQEDEAFF.

Details on this clone: One end of the junction fails to match germline, which may point to a read error. This sequence joins TRBV4-1 and TRBJ2-5; 7 bases map to TRBD1. This CDR3 region has 13 residues. CDR1 is MGHRA and CDR2 is YSYEKL in the germline V gene. CDR3 bases: TGCGCCAGCAGCCAGGGTATAGGGGGCTTCGGGAACTTC. The encoded protein is CASSQGIGGFGNF.

This sequence joins TRBV6-1 and TRBJ2-3; D perhaps matches TRBD2 (5 bases). The CDR3 consists of 15 residues. Germline V lookup: CDR1 MNHNS, CDR2 SASEGT. Trimming took 2 bases from V and 0 from J, leaving 9 bases between them. The CDR3: CASSELSGSTDTQYF. CDR3 coding DNA: TGTGCCAGCAGTGAACTAAGCGGAAGCACAGATACGCAGTATTTT.

The rearrangement uses TRBV3-1 (or the pseudogene TRBV3-2) and TRBJ1-5; 8 bases agree with TRBD1. The CDR3 has 19 amino acids. The junction had 14 bases not matched to a gene; V was cut back by 4 bases and J by 0 bases. Germline V gene lookup returns CDR1 LGHDT and CDR2 YNNKEL (reference sequence). The CDR3 reads CASSPEGTGPPLSNQPQHF. The CDR3 DNA sequence: TGTGCCAGCAGCCCAGAAGGGACAGGTCCGCCTCTTAGCAATCAGCCCCAGCATTTT.

The V and J genes are TRBV27 and TRBJ2-7; D not resolved. Germline values: CDR1 MNHEY, CDR2 SMNVEV (reference sequence). This CDR3 is built from 12 residues. With 8 bases removed from V and 6 bases from J, the gap between germline ends came to 14 bases. CDR3 protein: CASGAVLSEQYF. The CDR3 DNA is TGTGCCAGCGGAGCCGTGCTCTCCGAGCAGTACTTC.

The V gene is TRBV7-2, the J gene TRBJ1-1; TRBD1 agrees at 10 bases. The CDR3 has 15 amino acids. Germline CDR1 is SGHTA and CDR2 is FQGNSA. The trim removed 2 bases at V and 3 bases at J, leaving 3 bases unmatched. This CDR3 reads CASSLTGTGDTEAFF. The CDR3 DNA follows: TGTGCCAGCAGCTTAACCGGGACAGGGGACACTGAAGCTTTCTTT. Full variable domain (rest looked up from reference TRBV7-2 and TRBJ1-1): GAGVSQSPSNKVTEKGKDVELRCDPISGHTALYWYRQSLGQGLEFLIYFQGNSAPDKSGLPSDRFSAERTGGSVSTLTIQRTQQEDSAVYLCASSLTGTGDTEAFFGQGTRLTVV.

This chain joins TRBV29-1 and TRBJ2-3, with 10 nucleotides matching TRBD2. Trimming removed 5 bases from V and 2 bases from J; junction bases left unmatched: 4. This CDR3 has 14 residues. From germline, CDR1 is SQVTM and CDR2 ANQGSEA. The CDR3 coding sequence is TGCAGCGTTACAGCGGGAGGGCCCACAGATACGCAGTATTTT. This translates into CSVTAGGPTDTQYF.

The J gene is TRBJ2-7, the V gene TRBV4-1; 8 positions match TRBD2. Per germline, CDR1 MGHRA and CDR2 YSYEKL. V dropped 1 base and J dropped 4; count of bases not matched to a gene: 18. This CDR3 contains 19 residues. The CDR3 DNA sequence: TGCGCCAGCAGCCAAGGACGCGCGAGGCTCCGGGAGGGAGATTACGAGCAGTACTTC. Its protein product is CASSQGRARLREGDYEQYF.

This clone occurred a few times. The chain carries TRBV2 and TRBJ2-1; D possibly corresponds to TRBD2 (5 bases). Germline CDR1 is SNHLY and CDR2 is FYNNEI. The CDR3 totals 14 residues. V dropped 7 bases and J dropped 0 bases, with 10 bases sitting between them. The CDR3 coding sequence is TGTGCCAGCAATTTAGCGAGCTCCTACAATGAGCAGTTCTTC. Protein sequence: CASNLASSYNEQFF.

The chain is built from TRBV11-2 and TRBJ1-3; 7 bases line up with TRBD1. The germline V gene encodes CDR1 SGHAT and CDR2 FQNNGV. CDR3 size: 15 residues. The junction had 1 base not matched to a gene; V was cut back by 1 base and J by 1 base. The CDR3 is CASSLAGGSGNTIYF. CDR3 sequence (DNA): TGTGCCAGCAGCTTAGCAGGGGGATCTGGAAACACCATATATTTT.

This clone appeared a single time. The chain is built from TRBV7-9 and TRBJ2-2; D not certain. Germline CDR1 reads SEHNR; CDR2 reads FQNEAQ (reference sequence). Trimming stripped 2 bases from V and 6 bases from J, with 10 bases between. The CDR3 covers 14 residues. Here the CDR3 DNA reads TGTGCCAGCAGCTTAAGAACTGCCGCCGGGGAGCTGTTTTTT. It translates to CASSLRTAAGELFF.

The chain joins TRBV4-1 to TRBJ2-1; 8 nucleotides line up with TRBD1. V lost 5 bases and J lost 5; bases outside the gene matches: 2. The V gene's germline CDR1 is MGHRA and CDR2 YSYEKL. The CDR3 length is 13 residues. The CDR3 nucleotides read TGCGCCAGCAGCGGACAGGGAAACAATGAGCAGTTCTTC. Its protein is CASSGQGNNEQFF.

V and J are TRBV28 and TRBJ2-7; TRBD1 is a possible D gene (6 bases). CDR1 MDHEN and CDR2 SYDVKM come from the germline V gene. CDR3 size: 14 residues. V dropped 10 bases and J dropped 3 bases, with 19 bases sitting between them. The CDR3 DNA reads as TGTGCCACCCGGGAAACAGGGTCGGACTACGAGCAGTACTTC. Translated, it gives CATRETGSDYEQYF.

In DNA form, the CDR3 reads TGTGCCACACAGGGGAGCTATGGCTACACCTTC. Translated, it gives CATQGSYGYTF. This chain links TRBV28 with TRBJ1-2, with 7 positions matching TRBD1. V shed 10 bases and J 4 bases; nucleotides not matched to a gene: 3. CDR3 length: 11 residues. From germline, CDR1 is MDHEN and CDR2 SYDVKM.

The chain employs TRBV7-9 and TRBJ2-3; TRBD2 matches 10 bases. V lost 5 bases, J lost 3 bases, and 8 bases stayed unmatched. Germline V gene lookup returns CDR1 SEHNR and CDR2 FQNEAQ (reference sequence). This CDR3 comprises 16 residues. The DNA for the CDR3 is TGTGCCAGCAGCGTAAGGTCTAGCGGGGGAACAGATACGCAGTATTTT. It encodes CASSVRSSGGTDTQYF. The variable domain in full, completed from reference TRBV7-9 and TRBJ2-3, reads DTGVSQNPRHKITKRGQNVTFRCDPISEHNRLYWYRQTLGQGPEFLTYFQNEAQLEKSRLLSDRFSAERPKGSFSTLEIQRTEQGDSAMYLCASSVRSSGGTDTQYFGPGTRLTVL.

The chain couples TRBV6-4 to TRBJ2-1; D perhaps matches TRBD1 (5 bases). The germline V gene has CDR1 MRHNA and CDR2 SNTAGT. The CDR3 has 14 amino acids. Deletions cut 5 bases from V and 3 bases from J, with 11 bases between. In DNA form, the CDR3 reads TGTGCCAGCAGTTCAGGGCAGGGCTACAATGAGCAGTTCTTC. It is translated as CASSSGQGYNEQFF.

The V and J genes are TRBV3-1 (or the pseudogene TRBV3-2) and TRBJ1-3; D perhaps matches TRBD1 (6 bases). The CDR3 runs to 15 residues. V lost 1 base to trimming and J lost 2 bases, with 9 bases between them. CDR1 and CDR2 from the germline V gene are LGHDT and YNNKEL (reference sequence). The CDR3 protein is CASSQVAGAGNTIYF. The CDR3 DNA follows: TGTGCCAGCAGCCAAGTTGCAGGGGCTGGAAACACCATATATTTT.

The chain employs TRBV4-3 and TRBJ1-2, with TRBD1 matching 7 bases. Losses at the gene ends were 1 base for V and 7 bases for J; bases not matched to a gene: 9. This CDR3 is 15 amino acids long. CDR1 is LGHNA, CDR2 YSLEER, per germline. The CDR3 loop is CASSQGETGFGGYTF. The CDR3 DNA is TGCGCCAGCAGCCAAGGGGAGACAGGGTTCGGTGGCTACACCTTC.

The CDR3 DNA reads TGCGCCAGCAGCTTGGACAGGGCTGGAAACACCATATATTTT. It encodes CASSLDRAGNTIYF. The chain combines TRBV5-1 with TRBJ1-3; perhaps TRBD1 as D (6 bases). Per the germline V gene, CDR1 is SGHRS and CDR2 is YFSETQ. Between the trimmed V and J ends, which lost 0 bases and 2 bases, there was a span of 6 bases. This CDR3 has 14 residues. The entire variable domain, with the rest obtained from reference TRBV5-1 and TRBJ1-3, is as follows: KAGVTQTPRYLIKTRGQQVTLSCSPISGHRSVSWYQQTPGQGLQFLFEYFSETQRNKGNFPGRFSGRQFSNSRSEMNVSTLELGDSALYLCASSLDRAGNTIYFGEGSWLTVV.

The rearrangement uses TRBV28 and TRBJ2-7, with a weak D call TRBD1 (6 bases). CDR1 MDHEN and CDR2 SYDVKM come from the germline V gene. Trimming took 6 bases from V and 4 from J, leaving 16 bases between them. This CDR3 region has 14 residues. This CDR3 reads CASRPAGVSYEQYF. The CDR3 nucleotides are TGTGCCAGCAGACCGGCAGGGGTTTCGTACGAGCAGTACTTC.

V gene TRBV7-9 combines with J gene TRBJ2-2; TRBD2 agrees at 9 bases. The V gene's germline CDR1 is SEHNR and CDR2 FQNEAQ (reference sequence). The CDR3 runs 15 residues. J lost 1 base, V lost 6 bases, and 3 bases had no gene match. CDR3 residues: CASRTTSGNTGELFF. CDR3 coding DNA: TGTGCCAGCAGGACGACTAGCGGGAACACCGGGGAGCTGTTTTTT. The whole variable domain, filled in from reference TRBV7-9 and TRBJ2-2, reads DTGVSQNPRHKITKRGQNVTFRCDPISEHNRLYWYRQTLGQGPEFLTYFQNEAQLEKSRLLSDRFSAERPKGSFSTLEIQRTEQGDSAMYLCASRTTSGNTGELFFGEGSRLTVL.

V and J are TRBV24-1 and TRBJ2-2; D gene unclear. Germline V gives CDR1 KGHDR, CDR2 SFDVKD. The V end was cut by 6 bases, the J end by 1 base, with 8 bases between. The CDR3 extends over 14 amino acids. CDR3 loop: CATSTAENTGELFF. In DNA, the CDR3 is TGTGCCACCAGTACCGCGGAGAACACCGGGGAGCTGTTTTTT.